This TCR beta chain came from a study of T-cell memory formation after mild COVID-19. Trimming took 4 bases from V and 4 from J, leaving 5 bases between them. Looked up from germline, CDR1 is SGHTA and CDR2 is FQGNSA. The CDR3 sequence is 11 residues long. This clonotype was detected many times. TCRdb processed the 5' RACE reads anew with MiXCR; each CDR3 protein has one entry. The data hold about 340,000 distinct CDR3 sequences, with 20% to 25% observed a single time. The chain links TRBV7-2 to TRBJ2-7; D gene ambiguous. The TCR sequence derives from a young man who had mild COVID-19 (a few samples of this study predate the infection). Cell type and time point are not known. Source material: PBMCs or a T cell subset sorted from them (not recorded which). The CDR3 DNA reads as TGTGCCAGCAGCTGGGCTTACGAGCAGTACTTC. It is translated as CASSWAYEQYF.